This T cell receptor (beta chain) was recorded in a study of shared clonotypes between healthy human individuals. Whole-study findings and limits: Even with large depth, rarefaction showed that sorted-subset sequencing was incomplete.

As regards this clone: Its antigen remains unidentified.

CDR1 and CDR2 from the germline V gene are MNHEY and SMNVEV (reference sequence). CDR3 size: 17 residues. With 9 bases clipped from V and 0 bases from J, the junction kept 9 bases outside the gene matches. Libraries were prepared by immunoSEQ multiplex PCR; TCRdb keeps only in-frame clonotypes and omits some of them. The sample records 1,100,000 or so clones, approximately 80% being singletons. The receptor's source is a man between 18 and 35 years old in good health. Some clones in this sample may be carry-over from other donors' samples. Input material: memory CD4+ T cells from PBMCs. Specified subset: CD45RA-negative fraction. The chain uses TRBV27 and TRBJ2-3; TRBD2 aligns across 13 bases. The CDR3 protein is CARGQTSGRFSTDTQYF. CDR3 nucleotides: TGTGCCAGGGGACAGACTAGCGGGAGGTTTAGCACAGATACGCAGTATTTT.